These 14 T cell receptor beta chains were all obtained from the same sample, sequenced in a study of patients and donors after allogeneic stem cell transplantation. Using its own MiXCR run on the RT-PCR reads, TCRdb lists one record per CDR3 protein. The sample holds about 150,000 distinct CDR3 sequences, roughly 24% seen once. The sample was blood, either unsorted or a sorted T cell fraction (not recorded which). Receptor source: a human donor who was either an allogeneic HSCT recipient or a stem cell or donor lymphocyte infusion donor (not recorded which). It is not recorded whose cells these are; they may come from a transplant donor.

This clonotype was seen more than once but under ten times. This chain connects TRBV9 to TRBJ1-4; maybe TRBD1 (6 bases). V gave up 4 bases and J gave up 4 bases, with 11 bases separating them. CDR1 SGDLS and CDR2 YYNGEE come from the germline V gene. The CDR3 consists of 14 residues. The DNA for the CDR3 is TGTGCCAGCAGCACCCGACAGGATAATGAAAAACTGTTTTTT. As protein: CASSTRQDNEKLFF.

The CDR3: CASSETGQGADTQYF. The CDR3 DNA follows: TGTGCCAGCAGTGAAACGGGACAGGGGGCCGATACGCAGTATTTT. The chain combines TRBV6-1 with TRBJ2-3, with 12 bases that match TRBD1. This CDR3 region has 15 residues. The germline gives CDR1 MNHNS, CDR2 SASEGT. Trimming cost V 2 bases and J 6 bases; bases outside gene matches: 3.

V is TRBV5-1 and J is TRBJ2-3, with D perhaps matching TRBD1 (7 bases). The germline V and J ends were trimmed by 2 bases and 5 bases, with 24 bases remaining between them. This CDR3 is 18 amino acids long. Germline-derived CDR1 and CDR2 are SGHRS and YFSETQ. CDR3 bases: TGCGCCAGCAGCTTCTGGGGGCGTGATGGAGGGACAGTAGATACGCAGTATTTT. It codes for CASSFWGRDGGTVDTQYF.

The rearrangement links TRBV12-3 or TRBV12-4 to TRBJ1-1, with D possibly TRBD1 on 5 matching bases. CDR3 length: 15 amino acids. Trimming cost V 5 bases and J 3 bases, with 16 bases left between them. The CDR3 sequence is CASSQSPGPYTEAFF. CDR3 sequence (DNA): TGTGCCAGCAGTCAATCCCCGGGACCGTACACTGAAGCTTTCTTT.

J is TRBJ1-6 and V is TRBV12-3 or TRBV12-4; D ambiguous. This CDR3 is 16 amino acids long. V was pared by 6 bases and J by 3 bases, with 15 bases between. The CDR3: CASSPGETNYNSPLHF. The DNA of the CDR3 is TGTGCCAGCAGCCCCGGGGAGACAAACTATAATTCACCCCTCCACTTT.

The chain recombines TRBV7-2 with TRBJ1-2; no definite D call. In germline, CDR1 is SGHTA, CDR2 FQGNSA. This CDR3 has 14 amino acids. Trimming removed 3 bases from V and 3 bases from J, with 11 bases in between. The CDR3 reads CASSLMREDYGYTF. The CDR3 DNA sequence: TGTGCCAGCAGCTTGATGAGGGAAGACTATGGCTACACCTTC.

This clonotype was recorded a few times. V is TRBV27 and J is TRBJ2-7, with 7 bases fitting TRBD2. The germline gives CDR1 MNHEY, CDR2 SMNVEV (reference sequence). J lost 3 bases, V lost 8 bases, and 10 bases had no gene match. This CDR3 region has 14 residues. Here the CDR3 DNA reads TGTGCCAGCGGGGCGGGGGACTCATACTACGAGCAGTACTTC. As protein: CASGAGDSYYEQYF.

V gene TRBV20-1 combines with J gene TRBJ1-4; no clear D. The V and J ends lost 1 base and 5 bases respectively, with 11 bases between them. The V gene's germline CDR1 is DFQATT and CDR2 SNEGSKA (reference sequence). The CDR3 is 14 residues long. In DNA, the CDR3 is TGCAGTGCTAGAGTTATCGTCGGCAATGAAAAACTGTTTTTT. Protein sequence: CSARVIVGNEKLFF.

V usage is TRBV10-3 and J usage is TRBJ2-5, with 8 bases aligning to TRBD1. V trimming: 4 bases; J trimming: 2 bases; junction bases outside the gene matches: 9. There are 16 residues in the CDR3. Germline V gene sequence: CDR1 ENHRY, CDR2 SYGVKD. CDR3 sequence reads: CAISGWDDRGQETQYF. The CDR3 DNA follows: TGTGCCATCAGTGGGTGGGACGACAGGGGACAAGAGACCCAGTACTTC.

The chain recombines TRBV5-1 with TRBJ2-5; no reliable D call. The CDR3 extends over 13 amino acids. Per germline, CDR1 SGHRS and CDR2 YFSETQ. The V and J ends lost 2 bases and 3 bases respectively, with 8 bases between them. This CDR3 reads CASSFSVEETQYF. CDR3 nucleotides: TGCGCCAGCAGCTTTTCTGTAGAAGAGACCCAGTACTTC.

CDR3 sequence reads: CASSLGAGERAEAFF. CDR3 nucleotides: TGTGCCAGCAGCTTAGGGGCAGGCGAGAGGGCTGAAGCTTTCTTT. This chain uses TRBV7-6 with TRBJ1-1; D call uncertain. The CDR3 runs 15 residues. V gave up 1 base and J gave up 6 bases, with 15 bases separating them. Germline V gene sequence: CDR1 SGHVS, CDR2 FNYEAQ.

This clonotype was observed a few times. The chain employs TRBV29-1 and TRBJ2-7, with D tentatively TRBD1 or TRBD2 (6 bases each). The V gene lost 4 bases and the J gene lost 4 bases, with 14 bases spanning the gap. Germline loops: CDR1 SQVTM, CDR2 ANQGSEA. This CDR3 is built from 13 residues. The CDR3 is CSVGMGGWYEQYF. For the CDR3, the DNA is TGCAGCGTTGGGATGGGGGGCTGGTACGAGCAGTACTTC.

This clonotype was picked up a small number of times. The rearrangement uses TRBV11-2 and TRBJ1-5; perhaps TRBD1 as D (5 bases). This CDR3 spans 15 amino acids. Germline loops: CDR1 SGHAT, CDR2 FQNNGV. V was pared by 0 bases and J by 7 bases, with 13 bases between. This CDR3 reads CASSLEGREEQPQHF. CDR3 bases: TGTGCCAGCAGCTTAGAGGGCAGGGAGGAACAGCCCCAGCATTTT.

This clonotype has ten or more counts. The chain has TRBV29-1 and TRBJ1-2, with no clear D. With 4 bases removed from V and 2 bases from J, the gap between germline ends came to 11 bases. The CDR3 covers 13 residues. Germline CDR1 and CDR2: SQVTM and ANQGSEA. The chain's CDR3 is CSVAGPRNYGYTF. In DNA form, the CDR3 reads TGCAGCGTTGCGGGCCCTCGGAACTATGGCTACACCTTC.